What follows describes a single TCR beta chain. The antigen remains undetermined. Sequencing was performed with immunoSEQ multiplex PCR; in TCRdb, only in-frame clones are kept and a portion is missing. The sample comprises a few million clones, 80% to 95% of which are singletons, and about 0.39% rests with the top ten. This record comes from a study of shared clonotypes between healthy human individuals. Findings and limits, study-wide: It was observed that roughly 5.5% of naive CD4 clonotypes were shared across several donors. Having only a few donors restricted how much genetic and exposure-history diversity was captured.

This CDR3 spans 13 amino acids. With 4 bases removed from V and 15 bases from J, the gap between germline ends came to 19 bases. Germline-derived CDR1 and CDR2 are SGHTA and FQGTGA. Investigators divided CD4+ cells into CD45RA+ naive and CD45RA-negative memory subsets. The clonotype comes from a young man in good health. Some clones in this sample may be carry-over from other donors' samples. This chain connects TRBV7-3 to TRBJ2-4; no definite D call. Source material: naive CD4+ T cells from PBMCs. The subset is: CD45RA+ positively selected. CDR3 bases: TGTGCCAGCAGCTCTTCAGGAGCCGCGATTATGTACTTC. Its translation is CASSSSGAAIMYF.